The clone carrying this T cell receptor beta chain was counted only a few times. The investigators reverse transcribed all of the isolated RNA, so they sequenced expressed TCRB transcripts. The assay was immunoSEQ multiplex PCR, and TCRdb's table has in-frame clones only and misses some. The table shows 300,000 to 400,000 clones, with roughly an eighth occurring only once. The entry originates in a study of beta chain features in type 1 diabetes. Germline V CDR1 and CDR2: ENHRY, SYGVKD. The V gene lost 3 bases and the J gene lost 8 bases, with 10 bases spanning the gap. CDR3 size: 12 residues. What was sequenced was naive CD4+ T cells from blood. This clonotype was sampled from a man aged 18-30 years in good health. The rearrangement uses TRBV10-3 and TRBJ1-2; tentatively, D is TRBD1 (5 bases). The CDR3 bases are TGTGCCATCAGTGAAACCAAGGGGGGCTACACCTTC. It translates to CAISETKGGYTF.